This is a list of T cell receptor beta chains from one sample in a study of T cell repertoires in cytomegalovirus infection. These receptors have no known antigen. TCRdb reanalysed the reads using MiXCR and keeps one entry per CDR3 protein. The repertoire includes around 500,000 distinct CDR3 sequences, about 39% of them detected once, and around 44% sits in the top ten. The material sequenced was cultured PBMCs, taken from culture after CMV antigen stimulation. These receptors were taken from a human donor in good health (CMV status not recorded). Some clones in this sample may be carry-over from other donors' samples. Both conserved end residues are part of each CDR3. The D gene is left open where the match is weak. Expanded clones are given a class, and other clones once, few, many or no size at all.

size	J	D	V	length	CDR3	DNA
NA	TRBJ1-2	NA	TRBV7-8	15	CASSSQGSPAGGYTF	TGTGCCAGCAGCTCGCAAGGGTCCCCGGCGGGCGGCTACACCTTC
few	TRBJ2-7	NA	TRBV7-2	13	CASSLYRGSEQYF	TGTGCCAGCAGCTTATACCGAGGGTCCGAGCAGTACTTC
few	TRBJ2-2	NA	TRBV9	16	CASSVFGSQNTGELFF	TGTGCCAGTTCAGTCTTCGGCAGCCAGAACACCGGGGAGCTGTTTTTT
NA	TRBJ2-3	NA	TRBV7-9	19	CASSPPPLRAGMGTDTQYF	TGTGCCAGCAGCCCCCCCCCGCTCCGGGCAGGAATGGGCACAGATACGCAGTATTTT
NA	TRBJ2-3	TRBD2	TRBV5-3	15	CASSPSGGEADTQYF	TGTGCCAGCAGCCCTAGCGGGGGCGAGGCAGATACGCAGTATTTT
NA	TRBJ1-1	NA	TRBV6-2/TRBV6-3	15	CASSYSGGIGTEAFF	TGTGCCAGCAGTTACTCAGGTGGGATCGGCACTGAAGCTTTCTTT
NA	TRBJ1-1	NA	TRBV11-3	13	CASSQTVNTEAFF	TGTGCCAGCAGCCAAACAGTGAACACTGAAGCTTTCTTT
few	TRBJ1-5	NA	TRBV7-2	14	CASSPQGRSQPQHF	TGTGCCAGCAGCCCACAGGGCCGATCTCAGCCCCAGCATTTT
few	TRBJ2-1	NA	TRBV6-5	15	CASSYSGGRDNEQFF	TGTGCCAGCAGTTACTCGGGGGGCCGAGACAATGAGCAGTTCTTC
NA	TRBJ1-5	TRBD1	TRBV7-9	17	CASSPGQGAFSNQPQHF	TGTGCCAGCAGCCCGGGACAGGGGGCTTTTAGCAATCAGCCCCAGCATTTT
NA	TRBJ2-5	NA	TRBV20-1	11	CSARDGGTQYF	TGCAGTGCTAGGGACGGCGGGACCCAGTACTTC
once	TRBJ2-7	NA	TRBV28	16	CASSFLRRGGTDEQYF	TGTGCCAGCAGTTTCCTCCGGAGGGGGGGAACTGACGAGCAGTACTTC
few	TRBJ2-3	TRBD2	TRBV11-3	14	CASGGGRGTDTQYF	TGTGCCAGCGGGGGGGGTCGGGGCACAGATACGCAGTATTTT
NA	TRBJ1-2	NA	TRBV7-2	13	CASSAERVEGYTF	TGTGCCAGCAGCGCCGAGAGGGTGGAGGGCTACACCTTC
NA	TRBJ2-7	NA	TRBV6-2/TRBV6-3	14	CASSWRLQDYEQYF	TGTGCCAGCAGTTGGAGACTCCAAGACTACGAGCAGTACTTC
NA	TRBJ2-3	NA	TRBV20-1	11	CSAREGDTQYF	TGCAGTGCTAGAGAGGGAGATACGCAGTATTTT
NA	TRBJ1-4	NA	TRBV5-6	16	CASSLGPRATNEKLFF	TGTGCCAGCAGCTTGGGGCCACGAGCAACTAATGAAAAACTGTTTTTT
few	TRBJ2-1	TRBD2	TRBV11-3	18	CASSPKPSGGPSYNEQFF	TGTGCCAGCAGCCCCAAGCCTAGCGGGGGGCCTTCCTACAATGAGCAGTTCTTC
NA	TRBJ2-5	NA	TRBV7-6	13	CASSLGQWETQYF	TGTGCCAGCAGCTTAGGACAGTGGGAGACCCAGTACTTC
many	TRBJ1-5	TRBD1	TRBV7-2	15	CASSPTGGGNQPQHF	TGTGCCAGCAGCCCGACAGGGGGGGGCAATCAGCCCCAGCATTTT
few	TRBJ2-3	NA	TRBV18	15	CASSNSATGADTQYF	TGTGCCAGCTCCAATTCGGCTACCGGGGCAGATACGCAGTATTTT
NA	TRBJ2-7	TRBD1	TRBV2	16	CASTRDREIDSYEQYF	TGTGCCAGCACCAGGGACAGGGAGATAGACTCCTACGAGCAGTACTTC
few	TRBJ1-1	NA	TRBV7-8	13	CASRLNGWTEAFF	TGTGCCAGCAGACTGAACGGTTGGACTGAAGCTTTCTTT
NA	TRBJ2-2	NA	TRBV19	18	CASSMVPRQRPNTGELFF	TGTGCCAGTAGTATGGTCCCTCGACAGAGGCCGAACACCGGGGAGCTGTTTTTT
NA	TRBJ1-2	NA	TRBV20-1	14	CSARGGSPIYGYTF	TGCAGTGCTAGAGGGGGGTCCCCTATCTATGGCTACACCTTC
few	TRBJ2-3	TRBD2	TRBV7-6	15	CASSLSGGTPVTQYF	TGTGCCAGCAGCTTGAGCGGGGGCACGCCGGTTACGCAGTATTTT
NA	TRBJ2-7	NA	TRBV20-1	14	CSARTEPRAYEQYF	TGCAGTGCCCGGACGGAGCCTAGGGCCTACGAGCAGTACTTC
NA	TRBJ1-4	NA	TRBV7-2	21	CASSRAPWIREREATNEKLFF	TGTGCCAGCAGCCGCGCACCTTGGATCAGGGAGAGAGAAGCAACTAATGAAAAACTGTTTTTT
once	TRBJ2-1	TRBD2	TRBV5-6	19	CASSLLTSGGAGSYNEQFF	TGTGCCAGCAGCTTGCTGACTAGCGGGGGGGCCGGGTCCTACAATGAGCAGTTCTTC
few	TRBJ2-3	NA	TRBV6-5	13	CATRRGSTDTQYF	TGTGCCACCCGTAGGGGGAGCACAGATACGCAGTATTTT
NA	TRBJ2-1	TRBD1	TRBV7-9	15	CASSPGQGQGWGQFF	TGTGCCAGCAGCCCCGGACAGGGGCAAGGTTGGGGGCAGTTCTTC
NA	TRBJ2-7	NA	TRBV7-4	14	CASSLASGAYEQYF	TGTGCCAGCAGCTTAGCGAGCGGAGCCTACGAGCAGTACTTC
many	TRBJ2-7	NA	TRBV7-6	17	CASSLSPTAVSSYEQYF	TGTGCCAGCAGCTTATCCCCAACGGCAGTCAGCTCCTACGAGCAGTACTTC
NA	TRBJ2-7	TRBD1	TRBV6-2/TRBV6-3	17	CASSYSDAGQGSGEQYF	TGTGCCAGCAGTTACTCGGACGCGGGACAGGGATCGGGGGAGCAGTACTTC
NA	TRBJ2-1	NA	TRBV2	15	CASTQTGRSYNEQFF	TGTGCCAGCACTCAGACAGGCCGCTCCTACAATGAGCAGTTCTTC
few	TRBJ2-5	NA	TRBV4-3	15	CASSHILGEEETQYF	TGCGCCAGCAGCCACATACTAGGGGAAGAAGAGACCCAGTACTTC
NA	TRBJ2-3	NA	TRBV12-3/TRBV12-4	12	CATGTVPDTQYF	TGTGCCACAGGCACAGTTCCAGATACGCAGTATTTT
NA	TRBJ2-7	NA	TRBV4-1	13	CASSQHFMYEQYF	TGCGCCAGCAGCCAACACTTTATGTACGAGCAGTACTTC
few	TRBJ2-5	NA	TRBV12-3/TRBV12-4	16	CASSLATVGRGETQYF	TGTGCCAGCAGTTTAGCAACGGTGGGGCGGGGAGAGACCCAGTACTTC
few	TRBJ2-1	NA	TRBV20-1	16	CSVVGGHGDSYNEQFF	TGCAGTGTAGTGGGGGGGCACGGCGACTCCTACAATGAGCAGTTCTTC
NA	TRBJ2-1	TRBD2	TRBV4-2	17	CASSPEPYAGVRNEQFF	TGTGCCAGCAGCCCCGAACCCTACGCGGGGGTGAGGAATGAGCAGTTCTTC
NA	TRBJ1-1	NA	TRBV6-5	15	CASSYSRGGDTEAFF	TGTGCCAGCAGTTACTCGAGGGGGGGGGACACTGAAGCTTTCTTT